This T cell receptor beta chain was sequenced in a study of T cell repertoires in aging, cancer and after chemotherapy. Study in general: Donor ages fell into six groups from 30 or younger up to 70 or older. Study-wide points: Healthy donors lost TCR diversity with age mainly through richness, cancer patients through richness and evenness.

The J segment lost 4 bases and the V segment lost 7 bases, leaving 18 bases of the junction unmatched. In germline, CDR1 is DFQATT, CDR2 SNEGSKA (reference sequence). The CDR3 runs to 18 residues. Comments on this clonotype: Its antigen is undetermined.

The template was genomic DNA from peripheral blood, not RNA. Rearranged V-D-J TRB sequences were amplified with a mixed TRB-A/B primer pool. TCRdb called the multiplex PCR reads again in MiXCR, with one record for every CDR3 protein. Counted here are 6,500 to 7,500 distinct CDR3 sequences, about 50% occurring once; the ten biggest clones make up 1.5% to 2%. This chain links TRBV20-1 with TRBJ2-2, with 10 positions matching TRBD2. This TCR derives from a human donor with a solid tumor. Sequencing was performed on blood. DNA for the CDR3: TGCAGTGAGTTAGTCAGTCCTAGCGGGAGCTTGGGCACCGGGGAGCTGTTTTTT. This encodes CSELVSPSGSLGTGELFF.